Below are 2 T cell receptor beta chains sequenced from a single sample in a study of cytomegalovirus exposure and HLA in healthy donors (dated by TCRdb to between 2016 and 2019). Library creation used the immunoSEQ multiplex PCR assay. A mixture of 60 forward primers for TCR Vbeta segments and 13 reverse primers for TCR Jbeta segments was used in the multiplex PCR. TCRdb retrieved this table from immuneACCESS and kept in-frame rearrangements only. Not all clones are present; in checked studies, unresolved V genes account for under half, and no reason is known for the remainder. The sample profile shows roughly 200,000 clones; 9.5% of them were found once. Approximately 1.4% of the sample belongs to the ten largest clones. Input material: PBMCs. All receptors come from a woman under 40 in good health and CMV-seropositive.

This chain uses TRBV4-2 with TRBJ1-1; D might be TRBD1 (5 bases). V was trimmed by 0 bases and J by 11 bases, leaving 13 bases between them. Germline V CDR1 and CDR2: LGHNA, YNFKEQ. CDR3 length equals 13 residues. CDR3 region: CASSQDEWRDAFF. The CDR3 nucleotides are TGTGCCAGCAGCCAAGATGAATGGAGGGACGCTTTCTTT.

On this clone: The sample has other DNA sequences that encode this CDR3 too. J is TRBJ2-7 and V is TRBV6-1; TRBD1 agrees at 8 bases. This CDR3 has 14 residues. V lost 4 bases, J lost 2 bases, and 4 bases stayed unmatched. CDR1 MNHNS and CDR2 SASEGT come from the germline V gene. As DNA, the CDR3 is TGTGCCAGCAGTGCTGGACAGGGAGCCTACGAGCAGTACTTC. As protein: CASSAGQGAYEQYF.